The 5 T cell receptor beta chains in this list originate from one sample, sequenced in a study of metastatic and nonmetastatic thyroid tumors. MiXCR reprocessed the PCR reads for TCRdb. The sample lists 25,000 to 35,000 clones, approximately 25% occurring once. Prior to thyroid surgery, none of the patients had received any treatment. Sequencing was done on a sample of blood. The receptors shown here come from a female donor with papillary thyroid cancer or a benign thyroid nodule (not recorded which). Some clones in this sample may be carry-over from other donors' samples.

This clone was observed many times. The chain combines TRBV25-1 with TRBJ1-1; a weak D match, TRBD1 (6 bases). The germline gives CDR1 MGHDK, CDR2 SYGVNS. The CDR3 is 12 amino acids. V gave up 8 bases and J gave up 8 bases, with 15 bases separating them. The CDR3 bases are TGTGCCAGCTCGGGGAACAGGGCCGAAGCTTTCTTT. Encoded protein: CASSGNRAEAFF. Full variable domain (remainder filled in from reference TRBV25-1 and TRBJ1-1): EADIYQTPRYLVIGTGKKITLECSQTMGHDKMYWYQQDPGMELHLIHYSYGVNSTEKGDLSSESTVSRIRTEHFPLTLESARPSHTSQYLCASSGNRAEAFFGQGTRLTVV.

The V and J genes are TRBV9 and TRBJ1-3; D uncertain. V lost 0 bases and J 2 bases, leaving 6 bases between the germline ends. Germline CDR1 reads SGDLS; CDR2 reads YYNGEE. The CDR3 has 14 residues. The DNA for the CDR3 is TGTGCCAGCAGCGTAGCACAGCCTGGAAACACCATATATTTT. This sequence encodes CASSVAQPGNTIYF.

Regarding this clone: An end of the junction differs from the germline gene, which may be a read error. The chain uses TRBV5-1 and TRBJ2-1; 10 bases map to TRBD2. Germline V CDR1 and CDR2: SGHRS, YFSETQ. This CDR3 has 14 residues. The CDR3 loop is CASPGTSVYNEHFF. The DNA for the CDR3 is TGCGCCAGCCCCGGGACTAGCGTCTACAATGAGCATTTCTTC.

This CDR3 is CASSFRGQGNSPLHF. The CDR3 nucleotides read TGTGCCAGCAGCTTCCGGGGACAGGGAAATTCACCCCTCCACTTT. This chain joins TRBV11-2 and TRBJ1-6; TRBD1 agrees at 9 bases. The junction had 4 bases not matched to a gene; V was cut back by 3 bases and J by 7 bases. Germline V gene sequence: CDR1 SGHAT, CDR2 FQNNGV. The CDR3 has 15 amino acids.

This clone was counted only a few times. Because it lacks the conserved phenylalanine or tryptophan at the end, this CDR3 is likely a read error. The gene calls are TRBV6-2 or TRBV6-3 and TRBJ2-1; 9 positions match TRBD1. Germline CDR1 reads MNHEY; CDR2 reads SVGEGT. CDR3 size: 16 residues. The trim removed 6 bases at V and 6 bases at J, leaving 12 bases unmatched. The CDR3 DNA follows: TGTGCCAGCAGGGCGGACAGGGGTTTTAGCCTCAATGAGCAGTTCCTC. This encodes CASRADRGFSLNEQFL.